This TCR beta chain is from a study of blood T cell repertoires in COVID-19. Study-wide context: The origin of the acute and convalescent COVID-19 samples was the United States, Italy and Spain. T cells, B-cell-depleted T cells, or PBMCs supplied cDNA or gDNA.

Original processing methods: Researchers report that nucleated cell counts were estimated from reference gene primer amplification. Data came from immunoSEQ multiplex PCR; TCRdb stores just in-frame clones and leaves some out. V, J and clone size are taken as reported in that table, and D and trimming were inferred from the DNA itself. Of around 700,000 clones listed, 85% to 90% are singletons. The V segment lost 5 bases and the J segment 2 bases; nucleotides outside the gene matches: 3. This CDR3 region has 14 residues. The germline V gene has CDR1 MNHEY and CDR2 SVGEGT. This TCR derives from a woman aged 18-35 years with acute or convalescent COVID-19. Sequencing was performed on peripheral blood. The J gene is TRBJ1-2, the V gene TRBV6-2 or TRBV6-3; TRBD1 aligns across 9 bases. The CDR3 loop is CASSGQGRNYGYTF. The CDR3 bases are TGTGCCAGCAGTGGACAGGGGCGAAACTATGGCTACACCTTC.